The following is a T cell receptor beta chain sequence with its context. Its antigen is not identified. CDR1 and CDR2 (germline): LGHNA, YSLEER. This CDR3 is built from 13 residues. CD45RO-CCR7+CD27+CD95- marked naive CD8+ T cells. The data stem from a study of CXCR3-negative and CXCR3-positive naive CD8 T cells. Study-wide background: Sequencing gave about 150 million TRB reads overall, about 1.5 +/- 0.3 million per library.

TRB cDNA libraries were made by UMI-labeled 5' RACE. After re-calling the 5' RACE reads, TCRdb lists one entry per CDR3 protein, DNA absent. Here the sample table reports tens of thousands of distinct CDR3 sequences. Regarding the study as a whole: CXCR3-negative naive cells had less hydrophobic TRB CDR3s than did CXCR3-positive naive cells.

The clonotype originates from a human donor in good health. Some clones in this sample may be carry-over from other donors' samples. The chain carries TRBV4-3 and TRBJ1-1; TCRdb names TRBD1, which stays unverified in the absence of DNA. Sequenced input: naive CXCR3+ CD8+ T cells from blood. Sample subset: CD45RO-CCR7+CD27+CD95- naive CD8+ T cells expressing CXCR3 (TNR3+). CDR3 protein: CASSLSGVTEAFF.